The 7 T cell receptor beta chains below come from one sample, sequenced in a study of blood T cell repertoires in COVID-19. Sequenced by immunoSEQ multiplex PCR; TCRdb stores in-frame clones only, minus some. The sample contains roughly 97,000 clones, roughly 82% of which appear only once. The specimen sequenced was peripheral blood. The receptors here all came from a man between 60 and 75 years old with acute or convalescent COVID-19.

V gene TRBV18 combines with J gene TRBJ1-5; D is ambiguous. The CDR3 loop spans 14 amino acids. Germline CDR1 KGHSH, CDR2 LQKENI. Trimming shortened V by 4 bases and J by 1 base, and 8 bases separated the two germline ends. Here the CDR3 reads CASSLSVSNQPQHF. DNA for the CDR3: TGTGCCAGCTCACTGTCGGTGAGCAATCAGCCCCAGCATTTT.

The V call is TRBV6-6, the J call TRBJ1-1; no firm D call. CDR1 is MNHNY, CDR2 SVGAGI, per germline (reference sequence). Trimming stripped 4 bases from V and 11 bases from J, with 17 bases between. The CDR3 is made up of 13 amino acids. The chain's CDR3 is CASSWVSEVAAFF. Here the CDR3 DNA reads TGTGCCAGCAGTTGGGTATCCGAGGTCGCGGCTTTCTTT.

The V call is TRBV15, the J call TRBJ1-2; D unclear. The CDR3 has 14 residues. V lost 7 bases and J 0 bases, leaving 12 bases between the germline ends. CDR1 and CDR2 from the germline V gene are LNHNV and YYDKDF (reference sequence). The CDR3 DNA reads as TGTGCCACCATGCCCTCATTAGCTAACTATGGCTACACCTTC. Protein: CATMPSLANYGYTF.

The chain is built from TRBV5-1 and TRBJ2-7, with 10 bases identical to TRBD2. This CDR3 has 14 amino acids. The junction had 10 bases not matched to a gene; V was cut back by 7 bases and J by 6 bases. Germline V gene sequence: CDR1 SGHRS, CDR2 YFSETQ. CDR3 in DNA: TGCGCCAGCCGTCAGGGCACTAGCGGGACCGAGCAGTACGTC. Protein: CASRQGTSGTEQYV.

The CDR3 DNA reads as TGTGCCAGCAGACCTACAGAGAACTATGGCTACACCTTC. Translating gives CASRPTENYGYTF. The V call is TRBV7-9, the J call TRBJ1-2, with unresolved D. The germline V gene has CDR1 SEHNR and CDR2 FQNEAQ (reference sequence). The CDR3 is 13 amino acids. V was trimmed by 6 bases and J by 2 bases, leaving 10 bases between them.

The chain recombines TRBV5-4 with TRBJ1-1, with TRBD1 identical over 9 bases. Germline V CDR1 and CDR2: SGHNT, YYREEE (reference sequence). This CDR3 has 18 amino acids. V dropped 4 bases and J dropped 1; count of bases not matched to a gene: 14. As DNA, the CDR3 is TGTGCCAGCAGCGCCCGAGCCCCGGGACAGGGTAGGAACACTGAAGCTTTCTTT. Its translation is CASSARAPGQGRNTEAFF.

This clone appeared a few times. J is TRBJ1-1 and V is TRBV9; tentatively, D is TRBD1 (6 bases). The CDR3 is 15 residues long. Trimming took 3 bases from V and 2 from J, leaving 14 bases between them. CDR1 and CDR2 (germline): SGDLS, YYNGEE. The CDR3 coding sequence is TGTGCCAGCAGCGCACAGACAGGATTTAACACTGAAGCTTTCTTT. This encodes CASSAQTGFNTEAFF.